The sequence of this TCR beta chain was determined in a study of identical twins' blood T cells. Study results and caveats: Mainly, cloneset size products determined shared clonotypes, twins included.

With regard to this clonotype: The antigen is unknown.

This CDR3 contains 18 residues. Germline trimming cut 1 base from V and 4 bases from J; bases unmatched to any gene: 13. From germline, CDR1 is SEHNR and CDR2 FQNEAQ (reference sequence). A previously described protocol, modified, built RNA-based TCR cDNA libraries. Sample barcodes were added at both library ends during cDNA synthesis. TCRdb itself ran the 5' RACE reads through MiXCR, one entry per CDR3 protein. Of roughly 340,000 distinct CDR3 sequences in the sample, more than 25% are singletons; the top ten hold more than 5.5%. The sequencing sample was made of PBMCs. This TCR came from a woman aged 18-50 years in good health. The rearrangement links TRBV7-9 to TRBJ2-3; 8 bases map to TRBD2. Here the CDR3 DNA reads TGTGCCAGCAGCTTAGTTAGAGGGCTAGCGGGTGAAGCAGATACGCAGTATTTT. It codes for CASSLVRGLAGEADTQYF.